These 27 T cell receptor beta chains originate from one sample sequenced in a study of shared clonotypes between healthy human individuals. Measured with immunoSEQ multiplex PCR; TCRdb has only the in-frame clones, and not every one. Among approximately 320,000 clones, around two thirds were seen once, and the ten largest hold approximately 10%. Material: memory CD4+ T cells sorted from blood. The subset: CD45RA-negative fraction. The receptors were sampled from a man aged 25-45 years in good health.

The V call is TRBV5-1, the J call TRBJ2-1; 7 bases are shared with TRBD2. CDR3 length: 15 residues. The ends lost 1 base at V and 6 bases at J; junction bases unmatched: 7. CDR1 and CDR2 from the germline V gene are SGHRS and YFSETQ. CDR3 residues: CASSLWLADSNEQFF. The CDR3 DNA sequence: TGCGCCAGCAGCTTGTGGCTAGCGGACTCCAATGAGCAGTTCTTC.

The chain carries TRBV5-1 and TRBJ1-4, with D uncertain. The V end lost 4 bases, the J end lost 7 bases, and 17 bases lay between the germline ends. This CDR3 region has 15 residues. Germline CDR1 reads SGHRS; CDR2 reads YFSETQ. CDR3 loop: CASSPFGGRSEKLFF. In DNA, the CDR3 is TGCGCCAGCAGCCCCTTCGGAGGACGGAGTGAAAAACTGTTTTTT.

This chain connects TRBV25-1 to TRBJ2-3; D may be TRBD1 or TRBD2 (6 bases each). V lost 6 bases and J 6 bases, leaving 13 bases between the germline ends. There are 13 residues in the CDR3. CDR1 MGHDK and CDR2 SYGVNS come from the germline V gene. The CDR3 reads CASSLGGPDTQYF. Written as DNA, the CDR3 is TGTGCCAGCAGCTTAGGGGGGCCTGATACGCAGTATTTT.

The CDR3 DNA follows: TGTGCCAGCAGTCTAAGACGTGGTAATGAAAAACTGTTTTTT. It translates to CASSLRRGNEKLFF. The V gene is TRBV27, the J gene TRBJ1-4; D gene uncertain. Germline loops: CDR1 MNHEY, CDR2 SMNVEV (reference sequence). Deletions cut 5 bases from V and 4 bases from J, with 11 bases between. The CDR3 is 14 residues long.

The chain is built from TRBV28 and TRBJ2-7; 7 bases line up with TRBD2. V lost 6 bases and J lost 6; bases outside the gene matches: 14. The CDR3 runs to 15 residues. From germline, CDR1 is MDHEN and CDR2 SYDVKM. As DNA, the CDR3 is TGTGCCAGCAGCACCCCCCGGACTAGGTTAATCGAGCAGTACTTC. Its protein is CASSTPRTRLIEQYF.

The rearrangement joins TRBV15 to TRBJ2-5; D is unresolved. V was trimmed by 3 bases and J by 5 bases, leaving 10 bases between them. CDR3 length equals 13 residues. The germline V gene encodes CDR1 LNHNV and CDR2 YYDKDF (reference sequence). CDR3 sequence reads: CATSSGSAETQYF. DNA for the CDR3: TGTGCCACCAGCAGTGGATCGGCGGAGACCCAGTACTTC.

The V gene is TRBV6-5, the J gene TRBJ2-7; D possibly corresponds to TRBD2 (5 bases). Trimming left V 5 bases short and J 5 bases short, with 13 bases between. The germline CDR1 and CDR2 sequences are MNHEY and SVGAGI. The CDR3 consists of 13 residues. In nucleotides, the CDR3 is TGTGCCAGCAGTCCACTAGTTTCTAACGAGCAGTACTTC. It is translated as CASSPLVSNEQYF.

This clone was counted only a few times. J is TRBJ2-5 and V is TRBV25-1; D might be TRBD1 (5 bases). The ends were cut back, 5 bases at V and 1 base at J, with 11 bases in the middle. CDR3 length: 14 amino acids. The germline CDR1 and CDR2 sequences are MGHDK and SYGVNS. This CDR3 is CASSRARGQETQYF. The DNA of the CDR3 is TGTGCCAGCAGTCGGGCAAGGGGCCAAGAGACCCAGTACTTC.

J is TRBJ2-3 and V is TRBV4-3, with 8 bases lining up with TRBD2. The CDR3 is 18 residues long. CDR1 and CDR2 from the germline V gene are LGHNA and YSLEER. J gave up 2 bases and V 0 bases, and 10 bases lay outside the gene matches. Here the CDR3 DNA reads TGCGCCAGCAGCCAAGATCGGGGGGTAGCGGGGAACACAGATACGCAGTATTTT. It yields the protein CASSQDRGVAGNTDTQYF.

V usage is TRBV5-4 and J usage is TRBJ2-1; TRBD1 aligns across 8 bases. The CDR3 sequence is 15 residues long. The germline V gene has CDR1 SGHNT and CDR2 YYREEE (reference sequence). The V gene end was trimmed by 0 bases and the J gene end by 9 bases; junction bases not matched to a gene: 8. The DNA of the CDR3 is TGTGCCAGCAGCTTGGACAGGGGGAGGAGTAGTGAGCAGTTCTTC. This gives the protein CASSLDRGRSSEQFF.

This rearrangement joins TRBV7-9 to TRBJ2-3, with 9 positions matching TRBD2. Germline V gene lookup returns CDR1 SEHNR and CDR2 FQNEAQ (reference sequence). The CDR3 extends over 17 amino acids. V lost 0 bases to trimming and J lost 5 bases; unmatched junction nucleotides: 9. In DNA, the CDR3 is TGTGCCAGCAGCTTAGCGCTGACAGCGGGAGGTCTAGATACGCAGTATTTT. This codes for CASSLALTAGGLDTQYF.

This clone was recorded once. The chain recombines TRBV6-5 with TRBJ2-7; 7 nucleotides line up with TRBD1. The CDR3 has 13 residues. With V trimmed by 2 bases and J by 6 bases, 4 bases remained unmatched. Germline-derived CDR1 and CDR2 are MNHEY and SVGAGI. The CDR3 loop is CASSYPGTVEQYF. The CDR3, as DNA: TGTGCCAGCAGTTACCCAGGGACAGTCGAGCAGTACTTC.

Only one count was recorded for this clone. CDR3 coding DNA: TGTGCCAGCAGTGGGTGGCCCCGGACACCTGAAGCTTTCTTT. Protein product: CASSGWPRTPEAFF. This chain joins TRBV6-1 and TRBJ1-1; D is perhaps TRBD1 (5 bases). The V end was cut by 4 bases, the J end by 6 bases, with 15 bases between. CDR3 length equals 14 residues. The germline V gene has CDR1 MNHNS and CDR2 SASEGT.

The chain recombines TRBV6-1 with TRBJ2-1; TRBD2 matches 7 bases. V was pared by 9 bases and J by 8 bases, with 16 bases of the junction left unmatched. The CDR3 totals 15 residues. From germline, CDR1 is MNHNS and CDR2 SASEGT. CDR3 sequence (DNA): TGTGCCAGTGCCGAGTGGGGGGGAAGTGAGCATGAGCAGTTCTTC. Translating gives CASAEWGGSEHEQFF.

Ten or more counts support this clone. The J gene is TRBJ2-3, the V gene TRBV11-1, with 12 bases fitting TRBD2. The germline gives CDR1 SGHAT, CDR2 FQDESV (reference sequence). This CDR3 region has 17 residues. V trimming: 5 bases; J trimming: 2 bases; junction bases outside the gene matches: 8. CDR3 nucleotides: TGTGCCAGCAGCCCCCGGACTAGCGGGACCGACACAGATACGCAGTATTTT. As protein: CASSPRTSGTDTDTQYF.

The CDR3, as DNA: TGCGCCAGCAGCGCCCTAGGGAGCTCCTATGGCTACACCTTC. Translated: CASSALGSSYGYTF. The chain employs TRBV5-1 and TRBJ1-2; D remains unclear. The germline V gene encodes CDR1 SGHRS and CDR2 YFSETQ. Trimming removed 4 bases at V and 4 bases at J, with 14 bases between. This CDR3 is built from 14 residues.

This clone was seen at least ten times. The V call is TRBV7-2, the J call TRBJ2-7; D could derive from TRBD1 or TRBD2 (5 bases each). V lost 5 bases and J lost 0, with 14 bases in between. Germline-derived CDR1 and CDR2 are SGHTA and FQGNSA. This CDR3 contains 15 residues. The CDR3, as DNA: TGTGCCAGCAGCGCCCCGGGACGCAGCTCCTACGAGCAGTACTTC. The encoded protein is CASSAPGRSSYEQYF.

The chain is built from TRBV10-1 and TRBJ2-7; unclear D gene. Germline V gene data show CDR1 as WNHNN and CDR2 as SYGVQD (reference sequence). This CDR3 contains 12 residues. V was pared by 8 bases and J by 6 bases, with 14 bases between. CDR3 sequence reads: CASGESLGEQYF. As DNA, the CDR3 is TGCGCCAGCGGGGAATCATTAGGCGAGCAGTACTTC.

As DNA, the CDR3 is TGTGCCAGCAGCGTGGGTGGGACTAGCGGGAACGAGCAGTACTTC. Its protein product is CASSVGGTSGNEQYF. J is TRBJ2-7 and V is TRBV9; 13 positions match TRBD2. Germline CDR1 is SGDLS and CDR2 is YYNGEE. This CDR3 contains 15 residues. V shed 2 bases, J shed 5 bases, and the junction held 4 bases outside the gene matches.

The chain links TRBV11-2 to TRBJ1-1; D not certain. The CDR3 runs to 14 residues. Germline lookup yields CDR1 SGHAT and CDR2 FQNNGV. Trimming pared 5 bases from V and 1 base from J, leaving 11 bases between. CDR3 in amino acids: CASSRLAGNTEAFF. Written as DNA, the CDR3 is TGTGCCAGCAGCCGCCTGGCGGGGAACACTGAAGCTTTCTTT.

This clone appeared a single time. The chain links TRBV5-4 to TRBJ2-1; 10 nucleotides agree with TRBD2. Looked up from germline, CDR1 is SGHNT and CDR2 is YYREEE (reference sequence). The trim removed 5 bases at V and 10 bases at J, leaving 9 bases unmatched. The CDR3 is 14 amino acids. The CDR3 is CASRLAGEGAEQFF. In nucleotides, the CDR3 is TGTGCCAGCAGGCTAGCGGGAGAGGGGGCCGAGCAGTTCTTC.

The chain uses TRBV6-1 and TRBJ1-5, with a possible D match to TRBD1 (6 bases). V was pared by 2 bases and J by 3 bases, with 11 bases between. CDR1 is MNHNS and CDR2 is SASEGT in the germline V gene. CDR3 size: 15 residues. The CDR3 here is CASSEIGGPNQPQHF. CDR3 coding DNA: TGTGCCAGCAGTGAAATTGGGGGGCCCAATCAGCCCCAGCATTTT.

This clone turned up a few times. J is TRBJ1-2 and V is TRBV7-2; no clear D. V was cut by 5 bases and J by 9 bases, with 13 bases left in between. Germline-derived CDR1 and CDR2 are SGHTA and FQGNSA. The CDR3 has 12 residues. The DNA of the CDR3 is TGTGCCAGCAGCCCGTACCCGGCTAGCTACACCTTC. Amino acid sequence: CASSPYPASYTF.

This CDR3 is CASSGLNRATAYEQYF. The CDR3, as DNA: TGTGCCAGTTCCGGGTTAAACAGGGCGACGGCCTACGAGCAGTACTTC. The chain employs TRBV2 and TRBJ2-7, with D possibly TRBD1 on 6 matching bases. The CDR3 is made up of 16 amino acids. From germline, CDR1 is SNHLY and CDR2 FYNNEI. The V gene lost 9 bases and the J gene lost 2 bases, with 23 bases spanning the gap.

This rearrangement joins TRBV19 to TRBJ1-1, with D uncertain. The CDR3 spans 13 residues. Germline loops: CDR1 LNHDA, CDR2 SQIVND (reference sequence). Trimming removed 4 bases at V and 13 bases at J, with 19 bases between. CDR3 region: CASSKTSQTPGFF. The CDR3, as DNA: TGTGCCAGTAGTAAGACAAGCCAGACACCGGGTTTCTTT.

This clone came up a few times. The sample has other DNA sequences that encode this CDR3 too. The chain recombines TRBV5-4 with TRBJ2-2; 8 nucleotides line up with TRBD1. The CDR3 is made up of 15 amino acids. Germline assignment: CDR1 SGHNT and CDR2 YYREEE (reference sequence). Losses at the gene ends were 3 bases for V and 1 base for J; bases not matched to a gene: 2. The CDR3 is CASSSGTGNTGELFF. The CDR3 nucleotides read TGTGCCAGCAGCTCCGGGACAGGGAACACCGGGGAGCTGTTTTTT.

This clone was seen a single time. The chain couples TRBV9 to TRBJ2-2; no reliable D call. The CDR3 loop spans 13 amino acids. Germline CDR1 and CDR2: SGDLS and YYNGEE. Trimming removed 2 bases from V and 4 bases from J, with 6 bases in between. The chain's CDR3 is CASSVVPTGELFF. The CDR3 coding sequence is TGTGCCAGCAGCGTCGTTCCCACCGGGGAGCTGTTTTTT.